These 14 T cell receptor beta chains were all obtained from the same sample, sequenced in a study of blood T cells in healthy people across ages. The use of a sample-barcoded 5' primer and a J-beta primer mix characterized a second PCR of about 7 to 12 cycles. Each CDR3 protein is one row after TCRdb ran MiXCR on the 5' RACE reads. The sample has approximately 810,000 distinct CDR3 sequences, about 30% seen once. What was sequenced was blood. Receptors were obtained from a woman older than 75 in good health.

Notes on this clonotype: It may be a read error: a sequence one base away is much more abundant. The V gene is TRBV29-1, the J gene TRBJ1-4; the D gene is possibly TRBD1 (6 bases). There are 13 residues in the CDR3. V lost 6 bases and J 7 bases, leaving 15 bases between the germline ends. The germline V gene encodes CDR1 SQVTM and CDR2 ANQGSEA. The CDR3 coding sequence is TGCAGCGTAGACAGGACGCCTAGTGAAAAACTGTTTTTT. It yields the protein CSVDRTPSEKLFF.

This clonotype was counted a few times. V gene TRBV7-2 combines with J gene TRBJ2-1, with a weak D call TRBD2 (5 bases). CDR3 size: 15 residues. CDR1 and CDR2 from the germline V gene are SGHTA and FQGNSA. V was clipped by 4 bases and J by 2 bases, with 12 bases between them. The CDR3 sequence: CASSSIASPYNEQFF. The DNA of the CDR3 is TGTGCCAGCAGCTCGATAGCGAGTCCCTACAATGAGCAGTTCTTC. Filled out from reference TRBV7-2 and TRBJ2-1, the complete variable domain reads GAGVSQSPSNKVTEKGKDVELRCDPISGHTALYWYRQSLGQGLEFLIYFQGNSAPDKSGLPSDRFSAERTGGSVSTLTIQRTQQEDSAVYLCASSSIASPYNEQFFGPGTRLTVL.

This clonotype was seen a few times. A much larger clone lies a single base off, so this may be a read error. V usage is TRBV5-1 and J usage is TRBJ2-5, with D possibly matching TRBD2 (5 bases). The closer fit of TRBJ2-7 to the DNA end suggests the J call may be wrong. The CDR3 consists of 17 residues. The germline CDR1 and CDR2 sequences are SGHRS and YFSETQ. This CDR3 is CASSLTGTRPTTCEQYF. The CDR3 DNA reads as TGCGCCAGCAGCTTGACGGGAACCCGACCTACGACCTGCGAGCAGTACTTC.

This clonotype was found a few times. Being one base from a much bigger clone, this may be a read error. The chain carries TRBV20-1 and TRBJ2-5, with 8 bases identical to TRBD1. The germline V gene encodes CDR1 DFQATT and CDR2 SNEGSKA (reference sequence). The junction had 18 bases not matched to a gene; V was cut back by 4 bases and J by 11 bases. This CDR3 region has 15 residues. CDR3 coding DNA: TGCAGTGCTAACCCTCAGGGGGCGGTTTACAATGAGCAGTACTTC. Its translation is CSANPQGAVYNEQYF.

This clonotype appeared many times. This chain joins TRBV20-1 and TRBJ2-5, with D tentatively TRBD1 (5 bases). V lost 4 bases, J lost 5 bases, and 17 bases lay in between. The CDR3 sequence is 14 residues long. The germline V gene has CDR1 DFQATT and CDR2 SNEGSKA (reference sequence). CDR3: CSATNRGLGETQYF. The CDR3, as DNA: TGCAGTGCTACTAATAGGGGTTTGGGTGAGACCCAGTACTTC.

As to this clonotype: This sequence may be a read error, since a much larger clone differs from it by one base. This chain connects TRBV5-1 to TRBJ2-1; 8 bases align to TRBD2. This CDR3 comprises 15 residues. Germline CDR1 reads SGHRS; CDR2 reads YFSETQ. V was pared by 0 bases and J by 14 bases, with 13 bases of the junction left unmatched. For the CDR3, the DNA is TGCGCCAGCAGCTTGGGGTCGGCGGGAGGTGAGGAGAAGTTCTTC. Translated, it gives CASSLGSAGGEEKFF.

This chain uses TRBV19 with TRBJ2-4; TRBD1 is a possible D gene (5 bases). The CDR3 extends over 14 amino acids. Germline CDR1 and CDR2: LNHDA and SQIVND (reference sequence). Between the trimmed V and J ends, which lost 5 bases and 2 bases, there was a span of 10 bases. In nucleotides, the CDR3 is TGTGCCAGTAGTGGAAGGGGAACCAAAAACATTCAGTACTTC. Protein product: CASSGRGTKNIQYF.

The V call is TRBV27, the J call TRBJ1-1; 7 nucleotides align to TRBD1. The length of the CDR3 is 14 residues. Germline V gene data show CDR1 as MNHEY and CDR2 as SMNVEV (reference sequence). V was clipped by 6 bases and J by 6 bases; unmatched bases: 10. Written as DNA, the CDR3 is TGTGCCAGCAGCAAAACAAGACAGGGAGCTGAAGCTTTCTTT. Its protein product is CASSKTRQGAEAFF.

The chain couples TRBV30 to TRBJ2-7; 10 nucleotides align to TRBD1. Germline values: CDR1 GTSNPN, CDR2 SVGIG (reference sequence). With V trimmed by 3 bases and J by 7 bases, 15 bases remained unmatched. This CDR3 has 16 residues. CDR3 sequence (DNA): TGTGCCTGGAGCGGGGCCAGGACAGGGGGTGACAATGAGCAGTACTTC. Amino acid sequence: CAWSGARTGGDNEQYF. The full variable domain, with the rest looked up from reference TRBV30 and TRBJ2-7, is SQTIHQWPATLVQPVGSPLSLECTVEGTSNPNLYWYRQAAGRGLQLLFYSVGIGQISSEVPQNLSASRPQDRQFILSSKKLLLSDSGFYLCAWSGARTGGDNEQYFGPGTRLTVT.

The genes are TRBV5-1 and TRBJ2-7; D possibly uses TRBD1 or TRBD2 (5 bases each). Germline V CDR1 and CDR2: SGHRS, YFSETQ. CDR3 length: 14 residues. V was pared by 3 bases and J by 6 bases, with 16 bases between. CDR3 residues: CASSSPGGGGEQYF. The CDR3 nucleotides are TGCGCCAGCAGCTCACCCGGTGGGGGTGGCGAGCAGTACTTC.

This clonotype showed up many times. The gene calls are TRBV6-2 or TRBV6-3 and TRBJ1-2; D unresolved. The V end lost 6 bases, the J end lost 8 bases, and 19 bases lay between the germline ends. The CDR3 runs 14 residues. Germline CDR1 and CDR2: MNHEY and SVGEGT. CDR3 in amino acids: CASRKTSEVSGYTF. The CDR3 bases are TGTGCCAGCAGGAAGACCTCTGAGGTCTCCGGCTACACCTTC.

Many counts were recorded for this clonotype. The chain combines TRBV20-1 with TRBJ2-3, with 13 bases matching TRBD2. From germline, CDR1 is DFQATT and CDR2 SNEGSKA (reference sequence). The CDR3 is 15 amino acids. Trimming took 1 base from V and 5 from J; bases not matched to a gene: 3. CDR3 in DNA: TGCAGTGCTAGAGTCAGGACTAGCGGGGGAGATACGCAGTATTTT. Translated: CSARVRTSGGDTQYF.

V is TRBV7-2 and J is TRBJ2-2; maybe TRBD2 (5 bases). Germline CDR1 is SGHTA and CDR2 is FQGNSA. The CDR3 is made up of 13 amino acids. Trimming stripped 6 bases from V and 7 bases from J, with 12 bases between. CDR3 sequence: CASSRSGGGELFF. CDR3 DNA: TGTGCCAGCAGTCGTAGTGGAGGCGGGGAGCTGTTTTTT.

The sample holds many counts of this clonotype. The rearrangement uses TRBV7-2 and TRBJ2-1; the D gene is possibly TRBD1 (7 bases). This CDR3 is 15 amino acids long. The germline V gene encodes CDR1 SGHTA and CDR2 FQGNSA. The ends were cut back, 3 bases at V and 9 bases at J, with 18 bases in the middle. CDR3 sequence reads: CASSFSSGGGSEQFF. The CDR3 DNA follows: TGTGCCAGCAGCTTTTCGTCAGGGGGAGGAAGTGAGCAGTTCTTC.